This entry describes one T cell receptor beta chain. Only in-frame clones appear in the TCRdb table, and some are missing; sequencing was by immunoSEQ multiplex PCR. The sample contains some 110,000 clones, about 93% of which appear only once. This sample is drawn from a study of control samples from healthy donors and cancer patients. Sequences were obtained from blood. This clonotype was obtained from a young man in good health.

The CDR3 region has the DNA TGTGCCAGCAGCTACCCCAAAGGGGGGGGAAGCACAGATACGCAGTATTTT. Translation: CASSYPKGGGSTDTQYF. V gene TRBV11-2 combines with J gene TRBJ2-3, with D perhaps matching TRBD2 (7 bases). The germline CDR1 and CDR2 sequences are SGHAT and FQNNGV. Trimming took off 4 bases at V and 0 bases at J, with 17 bases between the two ends. The CDR3 spans 17 residues.